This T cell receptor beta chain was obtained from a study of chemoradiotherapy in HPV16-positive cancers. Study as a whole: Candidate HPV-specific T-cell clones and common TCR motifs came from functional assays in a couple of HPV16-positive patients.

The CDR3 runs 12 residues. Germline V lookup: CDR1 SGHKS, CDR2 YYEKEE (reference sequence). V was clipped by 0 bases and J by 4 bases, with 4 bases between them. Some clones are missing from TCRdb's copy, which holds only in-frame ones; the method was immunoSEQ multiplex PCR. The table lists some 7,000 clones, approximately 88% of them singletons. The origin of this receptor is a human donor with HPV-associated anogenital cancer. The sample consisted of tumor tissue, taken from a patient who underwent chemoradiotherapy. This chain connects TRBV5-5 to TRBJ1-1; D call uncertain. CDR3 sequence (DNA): TGTGCCAGCAGCTTGGTCCCCACTGAAGCTTTCTTT. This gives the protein CASSLVPTEAFF.